These 11 T cell receptor beta chains share one sample of origin, sequenced in a study of cytomegalovirus exposure and HLA in healthy donors. 13 Jbeta primers and 60 Vbeta primers were used for the PCR. Clones were read by immunoSEQ multiplex PCR, and TCRdb kept only the in-frame ones, dropping some. This sample's table has 45,000 to 60,000 clones. The sequenced material came from PBMCs. These receptors all come from a woman aged 40 to 50 in good health and CMV-seronegative.

The CDR3 region has the DNA TGTGCCAGCAGCAGGTGGACAGTTGAAGAGACCCAGTACTTC. Its translation: CASSRWTVEETQYF. The chain links TRBV5-6 to TRBJ2-5; D is perhaps TRBD1 (6 bases). CDR3 size: 14 residues. Per germline, CDR1 SGHDT and CDR2 YYEEEE. The V end lost 4 bases, the J end lost 3 bases, and 13 bases lay between the germline ends. The variable domain in full, with the rest retrieved from reference TRBV5-6 and TRBJ2-5, is DAGVTQSPTHLIKTRGQQVTLRCSPKSGHDTVSWYQQALGQGPQFIFQYYEEEERQRGNFPDRFSGHQFPNYSSELNVNALLLGDSALYLCASSRWTVEETQYFGPGTRLLVL.

The V and J genes are TRBV6-5 and TRBJ1-5, with D possibly TRBD1 on 5 matching bases. The CDR3 runs 14 residues. Trimming cost V 6 bases and J 4 bases, with 13 bases left between them. Germline CDR1 is MNHEY and CDR2 is SVGAGI. In nucleotides, the CDR3 is TGTGCCAGCAGAGACAGACTTAATAATCAGCCCCAGCATTTT. It codes for CASRDRLNNQPQHF.

The gene calls are TRBV19 and TRBJ1-2; 8 bases match TRBD1. CDR1 is LNHDA, CDR2 SQIVND, per germline (reference sequence). The CDR3 is made up of 14 amino acids. Trimming cost V 1 base and J 6 bases; bases outside gene matches: 4. The CDR3 reads CASSIARTGHGYTF. Written as DNA, the CDR3 is TGTGCCAGTAGTATAGCCAGGACAGGGCATGGCTACACCTTC.

The J gene is TRBJ2-2, the V gene TRBV5-1; D is unclear. The V and J ends lost 4 bases and 8 bases respectively, with 21 bases between them. The CDR3 is 16 amino acids. The germline gives CDR1 SGHRS, CDR2 YFSETQ. CDR3 loop: CASSGTGLARAGELFF. The CDR3 bases are TGCGCCAGCAGCGGTACGGGTCTCGCGCGAGCGGGGGAGCTGTTTTTT.

This chain joins TRBV7-9 and TRBJ1-5, with D perhaps matching TRBD1 (5 bases). Germline V gives CDR1 SEHNR, CDR2 FQNEAQ (reference sequence). The CDR3 is 14 residues long. Between the trimmed V and J ends, which lost 4 bases and 3 bases, there was a span of 10 bases. The CDR3 DNA is TGTGCCAGCAGCTCTGCAGGGTCCAATCAGCCCCAGCATTTT. Amino acids: CASSSAGSNQPQHF.

This chain's CDR3 is CASSQDRGLAGTTDTQYF. The CDR3 DNA reads as TGCGCCAGCAGCCAAGATAGGGGACTAGCGGGGACCACAGATACGCAGTATTTT. The chain carries TRBV4-1 and TRBJ2-3, with 13 bases lining up with TRBD2. Per germline, CDR1 MGHRA and CDR2 YSYEKL. The CDR3 is 18 residues long. Trimming took 0 bases from V and 2 from J; bases not matched to a gene: 5.

The chain uses TRBV29-1 and TRBJ1-3, with no clear D. Germline CDR1 reads SQVTM; CDR2 reads ANQGSEA. The CDR3 length is 14 residues. Trimming stripped 7 bases from V and 4 bases from J, with 17 bases between. CDR3 nucleotides: TGCAGCGCTAAGGCCCAAGAGGAAGGAAACACCATATATTTT. It codes for CSAKAQEEGNTIYF.

The chain recombines TRBV18 with TRBJ1-6; the D gene is possibly TRBD1 (5 bases). The CDR3 is made up of 17 amino acids. Looked up from germline, CDR1 is KGHSH and CDR2 is LQKENI. The ends were cut back, 4 bases at V and 5 bases at J, with 18 bases in the middle. This chain's CDR3 is CASSQAARRGNNSPLHF. CDR3 DNA: TGTGCCAGCTCACAGGCCGCGCGACGGGGGAATAATTCACCCCTCCACTTT. Full variable domain (missing parts from reference TRBV18 and TRBJ1-6): NAGVMQNPRHLVRRRGQEARLRCSPMKGHSHVYWYRQLPEEGLKFMVYLQKENIIDESGMPKERFSAEFPKEGPSILRIQQVVRGDSAAYFCASSQAARRGNNSPLHFGNGTRLTVT.

A word on this clone: Other DNA sequences in the same sample also yield this CDR3. J is TRBJ2-7 and V is TRBV20-1, with 7 nucleotides matching TRBD1. Germline values: CDR1 DFQATT, CDR2 SNEGSKA (reference sequence). The V gene end was trimmed by 6 bases and the J gene end by 5 bases; junction bases not matched to a gene: 4. The CDR3 runs to 11 residues. This CDR3 is CSAPDRNEQYF. The CDR3 coding sequence is TGCAGTGCCCCGGACAGGAACGAGCAGTACTTC.

The genes are TRBV19 and TRBJ1-1; D ambiguous. V was shortened by 3 bases and J by 0 bases, with 11 bases between the two germline ends. The CDR3 totals 15 residues. Per germline, CDR1 LNHDA and CDR2 SQIVND (reference sequence). DNA of the CDR3: TGTGCCAGTAGTATCAAAGCCACAGTGAACACTGAAGCTTTCTTT. This codes for CASSIKATVNTEAFF. Filled out from reference TRBV19 and TRBJ1-1, the complete variable domain reads DGGITQSPKYLFRKEGQNVTLSCEQNLNHDAMYWYRQDPGQGLRLIYYSQIVNDFQKGDIAEGYSVSREKKESFPLTVTSAQKNPTAFYLCASSIKATVNTEAFFGQGTRLTVV.

The CDR3 loop reads CSAGTSGKQFF. Here the CDR3 DNA reads TGCAGTGCGGGGACTAGCGGGAAGCAGTTCTTC. The chain has TRBV20-1 and TRBJ2-1; 13 bases fit TRBD2. This CDR3 has 11 amino acids. V trimming: 6 bases; J trimming: 11 bases; junction bases outside the gene matches: 1. CDR1 is DFQATT, CDR2 SNEGSKA, per germline (reference sequence).